This T cell receptor (beta chain) originates from a study of T cell clonality in common variable immunodeficiency. Overall study findings and caveats: Compared with controls, CVID subjects had fewer shared TCRbeta clones. Common variable immunodeficiency TCR beta sequences reportedly had fewer deletions and N-nucleotide insertions. T cell subpopulation sequencing would be needed to explain CVID clonality.

The CVID group had over 12 females and some 31 males, mean age 40. Most patients and controls had Caucasian heritage. The sample holds many counts of this clone. The target antigen is unknown. With the read ending 3 residues before the CDR3 end, the germline J gene is used to fill in that end. This table comes from immunoSEQ multiplex PCR, and its TCRdb copy is limited to in-frame clones, with some not included. The table records more than 8,000 clones without singletons, the ten largest covering 4.3%. Germline V lookup: CDR1 DFQATT, CDR2 SNEGSKA (reference sequence). V was pared by 4 bases and J by 8 bases, with 8 bases between. CDR3 length: 11 amino acids.

Sequencing input: peripheral blood mononuclear cells. This sequence was found in a human donor with common variable immunodeficiency. J is TRBJ1-4 and V is TRBV20-1; D is unclear. The CDR3: CSATLLEKLFF. The DNA read from the CDR3 is TGCAGTGCTACCCTCCTCGAAAAA.